A selection of T cell receptor beta chains follows, all from one sample in a study of shared clonotypes between healthy human individuals. TCRdb keeps only in-frame clones here, not all; method: immunoSEQ multiplex PCR. Of millions of clones in the sample, roughly 96% were seen once. The sequencing input was naive CD4+ T cells sorted from blood. Receptor source: a man aged 18 to 29 in good health. Both conserved end residues are part of each CDR3. The order of the fields is J gene, D gene, clone size, CDR3 length, V gene, CDR3 protein, CDR3 DNA. D genes are given only for firm matches. A row's size may be missing; if present it is once, few, many or a size class.

>TRBJ1-2|-|-|12|TRBV2
CASKADNYGYTF
TGTGCCAGCAAAGCCGATAACTATGGCTACACCTTC
>TRBJ2-2|-|once|15|TRBV4-3
CASSQDLGGTGELFF
TGCGCCAGCAGCCAAGATCTAGGGGGCACCGGGGAGCTGTTTTTT
>TRBJ2-1|TRBD2|-|15|TRBV7-7
CASSPLAGGYNEQFF
TGTGCTAGCAGCCCCCTAGCGGGGGGATACAATGAGCAGTTCTTC
>TRBJ2-7|-|-|14|TRBV4-1
CASSRLQGFYEQYF
TGCGCCAGCAGCCGATTACAGGGATTCTACGAGCAGTACTTC
>TRBJ2-3|-|-|14|TRBV5-1
CASRTQSSTDTQYF
TGCGCCAGCAGAACCCAGTCTAGCACAGATACGCAGTATTTT
>TRBJ1-5|TRBD1|-|15|TRBV2
CASTGQGSGNQPQHF
TGTGCCAGCACGGGACAGGGATCAGGGAATCAGCCCCAGCATTTT
>TRBJ1-1|-|-|13|TRBV18
CASSPPAVPEAFF
TGTGCCAGCTCACCACCGGCGGTGCCTGAAGCTTTCTTT
>TRBJ1-1|TRBD1|-|15|TRBV27
CASTSTGGRNTEAFF
TGTGCCAGCACCTCTACAGGGGGGCGGAACACTGAAGCTTTCTTT
>TRBJ2-5|TRBD2|-|14|TRBV9
CASSGGLASETQYF
TGTGCCAGCAGCGGGGGACTAGCGTCAGAGACCCAGTACTTC
>TRBJ2-3|TRBD2|once|15|TRBV7-9
CASSLQAGVPDTQYF
TGTGCCAGCAGCTTACAAGCGGGAGTTCCAGATACGCAGTATTTT
>TRBJ1-1|TRBD1|once|16|TRBV5-1
CASTLGDRDTNTEAFF
TGCGCCAGCACACTGGGGGACAGGGATACGAACACTGAAGCTTTCTTT
>TRBJ2-7|-|-|16|TRBV7-9
CASSLAGPASSYEQYF
TGTGCCAGCAGCTTAGCAGGGCCCGCGAGCTCCTACGAGCAGTACTTC
>TRBJ2-3|-|-|13|TRBV1
CTSSQGRPGEGYF
TGCACCAGCAGCCAAGGCCGGCCAGGCGAGGGGTATTTT
>TRBJ2-5|-|-|13|TRBV9
CASSVGREETQYF
TGTGCCAGCAGCGTGGGCAGGGAAGAGACCCAGTACTTC
>TRBJ1-1|-|few|13|TRBV9
CASSVEDTTEAFF
TGTGCCAGCAGCGTAGAGGACACCACTGAAGCTTTCTTT
>TRBJ2-5|-|-|13|TRBV19
CASSGQKQETQYF
TGTGCCAGTAGCGGACAGAAACAAGAGACCCAGTACTTC
>TRBJ2-3|-|-|16|TRBV7-3
CASSSNDCWSADTQYF
TGTGCCAGCAGCTCAAATGACTGTTGGTCGGCGGATACGCAGTATTTT
>TRBJ2-7|-|-|16|TRBV5-1
CASSLPTGGAFYEQYF
TGCGCCAGCAGCCTCCCGACGGGGGGCGCTTTCTACGAGCAGTACTTC
>TRBJ2-3|-|-|13|TRBV5-1
CASSWRHGDTQYF
TGCGCCAGCAGCTGGAGGCACGGAGATACGCAGTATTTT
>TRBJ2-5|TRBD1|-|13|TRBV10-3
CAISESDREDQYF
TGTGCCATCAGTGAGTCGGACAGGGAGGACCAGTACTTC
>TRBJ1-2|TRBD1|once|13|TRBV6-5
CASRLRTGAGYTF
TGTGCCAGCAGACTTCGGACAGGGGCCGGCTACACCTTC
>TRBJ1-6|-|-|17|TRBV7-2
CASSLSSGAVYNSPLHF
TGTGCCAGCAGCTTAAGTTCGGGGGCTGTCTATAATTCACCCCTCCACTTT
>TRBJ2-3|-|-|13|TRBV28
CASSRRSPDTQYF
TGTGCCAGCAGTCGGAGGTCCCCAGATACGCAGTATTTT
>TRBJ2-7|-|-|14|TRBV6-5
CASSYRVYGYEQYF
TGTGCCAGCAGTTACAGGGTTTACGGCTACGAGCAGTACTTC
>TRBJ1-2|-|-|14|TRBV30
CAWTQKTANYGYTF
TGTGCCTGGACTCAGAAGACGGCGAACTATGGCTACACCTTC
>TRBJ2-2|TRBD1|-|15|TRBV5-1
CASSPDRANTGELFF
TGCGCCAGCAGCCCCGACAGGGCGAACACCGGGGAGCTGTTTTTT
>TRBJ2-1|-|-|14|TRBV18
CASSLNGVGNEQFF
TGTGCCAGCTCACTTAACGGGGTTGGCAATGAGCAGTTCTTC
>TRBJ1-1|TRBD1|-|16|TRBV19
CASSKGTGGSNTEAFF
TGTGCCAGTAGTAAGGGGACAGGGGGCTCAAACACTGAAGCTTTCTTT
>TRBJ2-7|-|-|12|TRBV12-5
CASGFIIGEQYF
TGTGCTAGTGGTTTCATCATTGGCGAGCAGTACTTC
>TRBJ2-7|TRBD2|-|16|TRBV6-1
CASSAVAGLAGGEQYF
TGTGCCAGCAGTGCTGTAGCCGGACTAGCGGGGGGGGAGCAGTACTTC
>TRBJ2-7|-|-|13|TRBV6-6
CASSRQDSYEQYF
TGTGCCAGCAGCAGACAGGACTCCTACGAGCAGTACTTC
>TRBJ1-2|-|many|13|TRBV19
CASSTTGLYGYTF
TGTGCCAGTAGTACTACAGGGCTCTATGGCTACACCTTC
>TRBJ1-2|-|-|13|TRBV10-3
CAITPTDNYGYTF
TGTGCCATCACGCCAACCGATAACTATGGCTACACCTTC
>TRBJ2-3|-|-|15|TRBV7-2
CASAPTYGSTDTQYF
TGTGCCAGCGCGCCCACGTACGGGAGCACAGATACGCAGTATTTT
>TRBJ2-1|-|-|13|TRBV29-1
CSVAGTLTNEQFF
TGCAGCGTTGCGGGGACTTTAACCAATGAGCAGTTCTTC
>TRBJ1-4|-|-|14|TRBV30
CAWRRTTTNEKLFF
TGTGCCTGGAGGAGGACGACAACTAATGAAAAACTGTTTTTT
>TRBJ2-6|-|once|15|TRBV7-2
CASGLVGSGANVLTF
TGTGCCAGCGGCTTAGTGGGTTCTGGGGCCAACGTCCTGACTTTC
>TRBJ1-1|-|-|13|TRBV6-5
CASSLGLNTEAFF
TGTGCCAGCAGTTTGGGGCTGAACACTGAAGCTTTCTTT
>TRBJ2-5|-|-|20|TRBV5-4
CASSDADSRKRALLQETQYF
TGTGCCAGCAGCGATGCGGACAGCAGAAAGCGGGCCCTCCTCCAAGAGACCCAGTACTTC
>TRBJ2-1|-|-|13|TRBV12-5
CASGLSGYNEQFF
TGTGCTAGTGGTTTATCCGGCTACAATGAGCAGTTCTTC
>TRBJ1-4|-|-|15|TRBV30
CAWQRPRWGNEKLFF
TGTGCCTGGCAACGTCCGCGTTGGGGCAATGAAAAACTGTTTTTT
>TRBJ1-6|-|few|14|TRBV19
CASSIQGLNSPLHF
TGTGCCAGTAGTATACAGGGGCTTAATTCACCCCTCCACTTT
>TRBJ1-1|TRBD1|-|14|TRBV19
CASSTHRGQTEAFF
TGTGCCAGTAGTACACACAGGGGGCAGACTGAAGCTTTCTTT
>TRBJ1-4|-|-|14|TRBV5-4
CASSPAKGSEKLFF
TGTGCCAGCAGTCCGGCAAAGGGGAGTGAAAAACTGTTTTTT
>TRBJ2-7|-|-|16|TRBV4-1
CASSPTGHMITYEQYF
TGCGCCAGCAGCCCAACGGGACATATGATAACCTACGAGCAGTACTTC
>TRBJ2-7|TRBD1|-|15|TRBV7-8
CASSQPGQGDYEQYF
TGTGCCAGCAGCCAACCCGGACAGGGGGACTACGAGCAGTACTTC
>TRBJ2-1|-|-|15|TRBV5-1
CASSLEPGKHNEQFF
TGCGCCAGCAGCTTGGAGCCAGGGAAACACAATGAGCAGTTCTTC
>TRBJ1-2|-|-|14|TRBV4-3
CASSRTQGSYGYTF
TGCGCCAGCAGCCGTACCCAGGGAAGCTATGGCTACACCTTC
>TRBJ2-7|TRBD2|-|17|TRBV4-3
CASSQDWSSGSPYEQYF
TGCGCCAGCAGCCAAGACTGGTCTAGCGGGAGTCCCTACGAGCAGTACTTC
>TRBJ2-7|TRBD1|-|16|TRBV7-8
CASSLAAGTGGFEQYF
TGTGCCAGCAGCTTAGCCGCCGGGACAGGGGGCTTCGAGCAGTACTTC
>TRBJ2-1|TRBD2|-|16|TRBV19
CASSEASGPSYNEQFF
TGTGCCAGTAGTGAGGCTAGCGGGCCTTCCTACAATGAGCAGTTCTTC
>TRBJ1-5|-|-|17|TRBV5-8
CASSPLQAATINQPQHF
TGTGCCAGCAGCCCCCTGCAGGCCGCGACCATCAATCAGCCCCAGCATTTT